A selection of T cell receptor beta chains follows, all from one sample in a study of naive and memory T cell subsets. TCRdb re-analysed the UMI-ligation and nested PCR reads in MiXCR, keeping a single row per CDR3 protein. The sample contains 150,000 or so distinct CDR3 sequences, under 25% of which appear only once. The sample consisted of naive CD4+ T cells from blood. The receptors stem from a human donor in good health. The CDR3 runs from the conserved cysteine through the conserved F or W. The D gene is left open where the match is weak. Size is omitted from some rows. Given values are once, few, many or a class for expanded clones.

J gene | D gene | CDR3 length | V gene | clone size | CDR3 protein | CDR3 DNA
TRBJ1-5 | TRBD1 | 17 | TRBV6-2/TRBV6-3 | once | CASSYSPYRGGDQPQHF | TGTGCCAGCAGTTACTCGCCTTACAGGGGTGGCGATCAGCCCCAGCATTTT
TRBJ1-5 | - | 15 | TRBV28 | - | CASSPPTRIGQPQHF | TGTGCCAGCAGTCCCCCTACGCGGATAGGGCAGCCCCAGCATTTT
TRBJ1-1 | - | 12 | TRBV6-6 | - | CASSSANTEAFF | TGTGCCAGCAGTTCCGCGAACACTGAAGCTTTCTTT
TRBJ2-1 | - | 15 | TRBV24-1 | - | CATSGSWGHSNEQFF | TGTGCCACCAGTGGTTCCTGGGGGCATAGCAATGAGCAGTTCTTC
TRBJ2-1 | TRBD2 | 15 | TRBV5-1 | - | CASSPGTSGYNEQFF | TGCGCCAGCAGCCCCGGGACTAGCGGTTACAATGAGCAGTTCTTC
TRBJ2-1 | TRBD2 | 16 | TRBV28 | many | CASIAGGLGRDNEQFF | TGTGCCAGCATAGCGGGAGGCCTAGGCAGGGACAATGAGCAGTTCTTC
TRBJ2-7 | TRBD1 | 15 | TRBV19 | few | CASSTSGQATYEQYF | TGTGCCAGTAGTACCTCGGGACAGGCCACCTACGAGCAGTACTTC
TRBJ2-4 | - | 16 | TRBV6-1 | - | CASSGPGLGAKNIQYF | TGTGCCAGCAGTGGACCCGGACTGGGAGCCAAAAACATTCAGTACTTC
TRBJ2-5 | - | 13 | TRBV7-2 | few | CASSLLAWETQYF | TGTGCCAGCAGCCTTCTAGCGTGGGAGACCCAGTACTTC
TRBJ2-3 | - | 14 | TRBV9 | many | CASSVRLLTDTQYF | TGTGCCAGCAGCGTACGACTACTCACAGATACGCAGTATTTT
TRBJ2-7 | TRBD1 | 18 | TRBV28 | once | CASSENRDRGLLVYEQYF | TGTGCCAGCAGTGAAAACCGGGACAGGGGGCTTCTAGTCTACGAGCAGTACTTC
TRBJ2-1 | TRBD1 | 13 | TRBV20-1 | - | CSAPGQGVNEQFF | TGCAGTGCCCCGGGACAGGGGGTCAATGAGCAGTTCTTC
TRBJ2-1 | - | 16 | TRBV6-5 | many | CASSYRSGDVRNEQFF | TGTGCCAGCAGTTACCGATCAGGGGACGTTAGGAATGAGCAGTTCTTC
TRBJ2-4 | - | 18 | TRBV20-1 | few | CSARDSSKGVAAKNIQYF | TGCAGTGCTAGAGACTCGAGCAAAGGGGTTGCAGCCAAAAACATTCAGTACTTC
TRBJ2-1 | - | 15 | TRBV3-1 | many | CASSQAPDKLNEQFF | TGTGCCAGCAGCCAAGCCCCTGACAAGCTCAATGAGCAGTTCTTC
TRBJ1-3 | - | 16 | TRBV5-4 | - | CASSSDPGPSGNTIYF | TGTGCCAGCAGCTCCGACCCGGGACCCTCTGGAAACACCATATATTTT
TRBJ1-5 | - | 13 | TRBV18 | few | CASSPRGSQPQHF | TGTGCCAGCTCACCCAGGGGTAGCCAGCCCCAGCATTTT
TRBJ2-5 | - | 14 | TRBV4-1 | - | CASRRQGSGETQYF | TGCGCCAGCAGGCGACAGGGAAGCGGGGAGACCCAGTACTTC
TRBJ2-1 | TRBD1 | 17 | TRBV29-1 | few | CSVGGTPTGALPNEQFF | TGCAGCGTTGGGGGAACTCCGACAGGGGCCCTACCTAATGAGCAGTTCTTC
TRBJ2-3 | TRBD2 | 18 | TRBV7-2 | few | CASSHQGTSGGPTDTQYF | TGTGCCAGCAGCCACCAAGGGACTAGCGGGGGCCCGACAGATACGCAGTATTTT
TRBJ2-1 | - | 17 | TRBV7-6 | few | CASSLTLRESSYNEQFF | TGTGCCAGCAGCTTAACGTTGCGGGAAAGCTCCTACAATGAGCAGTTCTTC
TRBJ2-1 | - | 15 | TRBV10-3 | many | CAISESGGFYNEQFF | TGTGCCATCAGTGAGTCAGGCGGGTTCTACAATGAGCAGTTCTTC
TRBJ2-5 | - | 15 | TRBV5-1 | - | CASSSQLVVQETQYF | TGCGCCAGCAGCTCCCAATTGGTGGTTCAAGAGACCCAGTACTTC
TRBJ1-1 | TRBD1 | 14 | TRBV6-6 | - | CASRMGQLNTEAFF | TGTGCCAGCAGGATGGGACAGTTGAACACTGAAGCTTTCTTT
TRBJ1-5 | - | 13 | TRBV20-1 | few | CSAPKGSNQPQHF | TGCAGTGCGCCGAAGGGGTCCAATCAGCCCCAGCATTTT
TRBJ2-1 | TRBD1 | 18 | TRBV9 | many | CASSVASERQGVHNEQFF | TGTGCCAGCAGCGTAGCTTCGGAGAGACAGGGCGTCCACAATGAGCAGTTCTTC
TRBJ2-7 | TRBD2 | 13 | TRBV19 | - | CATGGSGVYEQYF | TGTGCCACCGGCGGGAGTGGTGTCTACGAGCAGTACTTC
TRBJ2-5 | - | 16 | TRBV11-2 | few | CASSPRLQVESETQYF | TGTGCCAGCAGCCCCCGGTTGCAGGTCGAATCAGAGACCCAGTACTTC
TRBJ1-5 | - | 16 | TRBV5-1 | - | CASSLFPGQQDQPQHF | TGCGCCAGCAGCTTGTTCCCAGGCCAGCAGGATCAGCCCCAGCATTTT
TRBJ2-7 | TRBD2 | 14 | TRBV20-1 | few | CSARDQGTSGEQYF | TGCAGTGCTAGAGATCAGGGGACTAGCGGAGAGCAGTACTTC
TRBJ2-1 | TRBD2 | 16 | TRBV10-3 | many | CAISEGLAELYNEQFF | TGTGCCATCAGTGAAGGACTAGCGGAGCTCTACAATGAGCAGTTCTTC
TRBJ1-4 | - | 15 | TRBV3-1 | few | CASSPPGRRGEKLFF | TGTGCCAGCAGCCCCCCCGGGCGCAGGGGAGAAAAACTGTTTTTT
TRBJ2-7 | TRBD2 | 16 | TRBV6-5 | - | CASSYSASGRGDEQYF | TGTGCCAGCAGTTACTCGGCTAGCGGGAGAGGGGACGAGCAGTACTTC
TRBJ2-1 | TRBD2 | 13 | TRBV29-1 | few | CSVETSGYNEQFF | TGCAGCGTTGAGACTAGCGGCTACAATGAGCAGTTCTTC
TRBJ1-1 | TRBD1 | 13 | TRBV29-1 | - | CSVRQGIPTEAFF | TGCAGCGTACGACAGGGTATTCCCACTGAAGCTTTCTTT
TRBJ2-7 | TRBD2 | 15 | TRBV6-1 | - | CASTGGLAASYEQYF | TGTGCCAGCACCGGAGGACTAGCGGCCTCCTACGAGCAGTACTTC
TRBJ2-1 | - | 13 | TRBV29-1 | - | CSVVAGRYNEQFF | TGCAGCGTTGTAGCTGGCCGTTACAATGAGCAGTTCTTC
TRBJ2-7 | TRBD1 | 12 | TRBV29-1 | - | CSVGRGRPEQYF | TGCAGCGTTGGCAGGGGGCGGCCCGAGCAGTACTTC
TRBJ2-1 | TRBD2 | 15 | TRBV3-1 | - | CASSQAAGGYNEQFF | TGTGCCAGCAGCCAAGCGGCGGGAGGATATAATGAGCAGTTCTTC
TRBJ1-5 | - | 12 | TRBV29-1 | few | CSGGDPLGPQHF | TGCAGCGGAGGGGATCCCCTGGGGCCCCAGCATTTT
TRBJ2-1 | TRBD2 | 15 | TRBV7-2 | - | CASRRTSGTYNEQFF | TGTGCCAGCAGAAGGACTAGCGGAACCTACAATGAGCAGTTCTTC
TRBJ2-1 | - | 13 | TRBV6-6 | - | CASSRLGHNEQFF | TGTGCCAGCAGCCGCCTCGGCCACAATGAGCAGTTCTTC
TRBJ1-2 | - | 15 | TRBV4-3 | - | CASSQDGADLYGYTF | TGCGCCAGCAGCCAAGATGGAGCAGACCTCTATGGCTACACCTTC
TRBJ1-2 | - | 12 | TRBV20-1 | - | CRGTGMNYGYTF | TGCAGGGGCACTGGGATGAACTATGGCTACACCTTC
TRBJ2-7 | TRBD2 | 15 | TRBV15 | many | CATSTKAGRTYEQYF | TGTGCCACCAGCACTAAAGCGGGACGGACCTACGAGCAGTACTTC
TRBJ2-7 | - | 13 | TRBV28 | - | CASSLPPAYEQYF | TGTGCCAGCAGTTTGCCCCCGGCCTACGAGCAGTACTTC
TRBJ2-4 | - | 14 | TRBV6-1 | - | CASRFYQAKNIQYF | TGTGCCAGCAGATTTTACCAAGCCAAAAACATTCAGTACTTC
TRBJ1-5 | - | 14 | TRBV20-1 | many | CSARVLGSNQPQHF | TGCAGTGCTAGGGTTTTGGGGAGCAATCAGCCCCAGCATTTT
TRBJ1-1 | - | 12 | TRBV29-1 | many | CSVTGFYTEAFF | TGCAGCGTAACAGGGTTTTACACTGAAGCTTTCTTT
TRBJ2-7 | - | 16 | TRBV28 | - | CASSPHDSASSYEQYF | TGTGCCAGCAGTCCCCACGATAGTGCGAGCTCCTACGAGCAGTACTTC
TRBJ2-7 | - | 15 | TRBV7-8 | few | CASSRGGQQPTEQYF | TGTGCCAGCAGCAGAGGCGGGCAGCAACCCACCGAGCAGTACTTC
TRBJ2-1 | - | 12 | TRBV12-3/TRBV12-4 | few | CASTPDLSRQFF | TGTGCCAGTACTCCAGACCTTTCAAGGCAGTTCTTC
TRBJ2-5 | TRBD1 | 15 | TRBV3-1 | few | CASSQGQGIGETQYF | TGTGCCAGCAGCCAAGGACAGGGAATCGGCGAGACCCAGTACTTC
TRBJ1-5 | TRBD1 | 16 | TRBV19 | - | CASTLTGEIRNQPQHF | TGTGCCAGTACCCTCACAGGGGAGATTCGCAATCAGCCCCAGCATTTT
TRBJ2-2 | - | 17 | TRBV28 | few | CASSLPTGTRDTGELFF | TGTGCCAGCAGTTTACCAACAGGGACTCGTGACACCGGGGAGCTGTTTTTT